These T cell receptor beta chains were read from a single sample in a study of blood T cell repertoires in COVID-19. TCRdb's table, derived via immunoSEQ multiplex PCR, lists solely in-frame clones and lacks some. Among about 260,000 clones, about 88% were seen once, and the ten largest hold 3.6%. Sequenced input: peripheral blood. The receptor source for this set is a man younger than 30 with active or convalescent COVID-19. The CDR3 runs from the conserved cysteine through the conserved F or W. D genes are given only for firm matches. A clone size is listed for some rows: how often the clone was seen (once, few, many), or a class if it is expanded.

NA	NA	TRBJ2-2	TRBV11-2	TGTGCCAGCACCATAAGGGGGACAAGGAACACCGGGGAGCTGTTTTTT	CASTIRGTRNTGELFF
TRBD1	NA	TRBJ1-5	TRBV19	TGTGCCAGTAGGGGACAGGGGGACCAGCCCCAGCATTTT	CASRGQGDQPQHF
TRBD1	NA	TRBJ2-7	TRBV3-1/TRBV3-2	TGTGCCAGCAGCCCTAACAGGGGCTACGAGCAGTACTTC	CASSPNRGYEQYF
NA	NA	TRBJ1-6	TRBV7-9	TGTGCCAGCAGCCCAAGAGAGGGGGATTCACCCCTCCACTTT	CASSPREGDSPLHF
TRBD2	NA	TRBJ2-7	TRBV5-4	TGTGCCAGCAGCCGAAACCAACTAGCGGGGGGTTCCTACGAGCAGTACTTC	CASSRNQLAGGSYEQYF
TRBD1	NA	TRBJ2-5	TRBV19	TGTGCCAGTAGTATTCAGGCAGGGGGTGAGACCCAGTACTTC	CASSIQAGGETQYF
TRBD2	NA	TRBJ2-1	TRBV2	TGTGCCAGCGCCCGGGAGGGTGGCGGGCCGTTCAACCACAATGAGCAGTTCTTC	CASAREGGGPFNHNEQFF
TRBD2	NA	TRBJ2-7	TRBV16	TGTGCCAGCAGCCCCTTGGGGGGGTTGACACCCCCCGAGCAGTACTTC	CASSPLGGLTPPEQYF
NA	NA	TRBJ1-1	TRBV25-1	TGTGCCAGCAGAACCGACAGGAACACTGAAGCTTTCTTT	CASRTDRNTEAFF
NA	NA	TRBJ1-2	TRBV4-1	TGCGCCAGCAGCCAATCAGGGTATGGCTACACCTTC	CASSQSGYGYTF
TRBD1	once	TRBJ2-1	TRBV9	TGTGCCAGCACCCCCCACAGGGGTCCCTACAATGAGCAGTTCTTC	CASTPHRGPYNEQFF
NA	NA	TRBJ2-7	TRBV7-9	TGTGCCAGCAGCTTTTCGCCGGACGAGCAGTACTTC	CASSFSPDEQYF
NA	NA	TRBJ1-3	TRBV6-5	TGTGCCAGCAGTTATAACAGAGGGGGAAACACCATATATTTT	CASSYNRGGNTIYF
NA	NA	TRBJ2-2	TRBV21-1	TGTGCCAGCAGCAAAATCGCAGGGCACACCGGGGAGCTGTTTTTT	CASSKIAGHTGELFF
TRBD2	NA	TRBJ2-3	TRBV11-1	TGTGCCAGCAGCTTGGCTAGCGGGGGGGCCACAGATACGCAGTATTTT	CASSLASGGATDTQYF
NA	NA	TRBJ1-3	TRBV2	TGTGCCAGCAGTACGACAGGCCGATTCTCTGGAAACACCATATATTTT	CASSTTGRFSGNTIYF
NA	NA	TRBJ1-3	TRBV11-2	TGTGCCAGCAGCGCCAACCTGGGACAAGTCTCTGGAAACACCATATATTTT	CASSANLGQVSGNTIYF
TRBD1	NA	TRBJ1-5	TRBV6-5	TGTGCCAGCACCGCGACAGGGAATCAGCCCCAGCATTTT	CASTATGNQPQHF
TRBD2	NA	TRBJ2-1	TRBV4-1	TGCGCCAGCAGCCAGGGGGGGGACAATGAGCAGTTCTTC	CASSQGGDNEQFF
TRBD2	NA	TRBJ2-7	TRBV5-1	TGCGCCAGCAGCTTAGGACTAGCGGGGGGAAGCTCCTACGAGCAGTACTTC	CASSLGLAGGSSYEQYF
NA	NA	TRBJ1-4	TRBV29-1	TGCAGCGCGTTCGTCAATGAAAAACTGTTTTTT	CSAFVNEKLFF
TRBD2	NA	TRBJ2-7	TRBV7-8	TGTGCCAGCAGCCAAATAGCGGGAGTGGGTCCCTACGAGCAGTACTTC	CASSQIAGVGPYEQYF
NA	NA	TRBJ1-5	TRBV6-2/TRBV6-3	TGTGCCAGCAGCCTTCGCGTGGGGGGAAATCAGCCCCAGCATTTT	CASSLRVGGNQPQHF
NA	NA	TRBJ2-5	TRBV7-6	TGTGCCAGCAGCGGATCCAGGTGGAACTCAGAGACCCAGTACTTC	CASSGSRWNSETQYF
TRBD2	NA	TRBJ2-7	TRBV12-3/TRBV12-4	TGTGCCAGCAGTTACGGGAGGGGCGAGCAGTACTTC	CASSYGRGEQYF
TRBD2	NA	TRBJ2-7	TRBV4-2	TGTGCCAGCAGCCTGATGTCCTCCGGGACTAGCGGCCACGAGCAGTACTTC	CASSLMSSGTSGHEQYF
NA	few	TRBJ1-2	TRBV12-3/TRBV12-4	TGTGCCAGCAGTCAGGGTGTCTATGGCTACACCTTC	CASSQGVYGYTF
NA	NA	TRBJ1-6	TRBV7-2	TGTGCCAGGAGAGAGGGGGAGGGAACCCTCCACTTT	CARREGEGTLHF
TRBD2	once	TRBJ2-2	TRBV4-1	TGCGCCAGCAGCCAAGTCGGCGGGAGAGGTACCGGGGAGCTGTTTTTT	CASSQVGGRGTGELFF
NA	NA	TRBJ2-7	TRBV7-9	TGTGCCAGCAGCTTAGCGCCTGAGGTCTCCTACGAGCAGTACTTC	CASSLAPEVSYEQYF
TRBD2	few	TRBJ2-2	TRBV4-2	TGTGCCAGCAGCCGACTAGCGGGGGACACCGGGGAGCTGTTTTTT	CASSRLAGDTGELFF
NA	NA	TRBJ1-2	TRBV30	TGTGCCTGGAGTGGGACAGCCTATGGCTACACCTTC	CAWSGTAYGYTF
NA	NA	TRBJ2-1	TRBV6-2/TRBV6-3	TGTGCCAGCAGTCATAGTGTTGAGCAGTTCTTC	CASSHSVEQFF
NA	NA	TRBJ2-1	TRBV18	TGTGCCAGCTCACCCCAGGGCCTTACAGGGAAAGACAATGAGCAGTTCTTC	CASSPQGLTGKDNEQFF
TRBD1	NA	TRBJ1-1	TRBV19	TGTGCCAGTACTTATTCCGGGACAGGGAACACTGAAGCTTTCTTT	CASTYSGTGNTEAFF
TRBD1	NA	TRBJ1-6	TRBV2	TGTGCCAGCAGAAGCTTTGACAGGGAAGCAAGACATTCACCCCTCCACTTT	CASRSFDREARHSPLHF
TRBD2	once	TRBJ2-3	TRBV18	TGTGCCAGCTCACCGCGGGGGGATAGCACAGATACGCAGTATTTT	CASSPRGDSTDTQYF
NA	NA	TRBJ2-7	TRBV21-1	TGTGCCAGCAGCACCTCCTGCGGCCCAAACTCCTACGAGCAGTACTTC	CASSTSCGPNSYEQYF
TRBD2	NA	TRBJ2-3	TRBV24-1	TGTGCCACCAGTGCCCCGCTAGGGCGGGGGGACACAGATACGCAGTATTTT	CATSAPLGRGDTDTQYF
NA	many	TRBJ1-3	TRBV7-9	TGTGCCAGCAGCTTTGGACAGCACTCTGGAAACACCATATATTTT	CASSFGQHSGNTIYF
TRBD1	NA	TRBJ2-7	TRBV5-5	TGTGCCAGCACCAGGACAGGGATCAACGAGCAGTACTTC	CASTRTGINEQYF